Below, 4 T cell receptor beta chains from the same sample are listed, as sequenced in a study of T-cell memory formation after mild COVID-19. TCRdb independently ran MiXCR on the 5' RACE reads; one entry per CDR3 protein. The table lists 450,000 to 650,000 distinct CDR3 sequences, roughly a fifth of them singletons. Sequencing was performed on PBMCs or a T cell subset sorted from them (not recorded which). All receptors come from an adult woman who had mild COVID-19 (a few samples of this study predate the infection). Cell type and time point are not known.

This clonotype was counted a few times. This sequence joins TRBV4-2 and TRBJ2-2; TRBD2 matches at 9 bases. The V segment lost 1 base and the J segment 3 bases; nucleotides outside the gene matches: 6. Per germline, CDR1 LGHNA and CDR2 YNFKEQ. The CDR3 is 17 residues long. The CDR3 loop is CASSQALAGSDTGELFF. CDR3 nucleotide sequence: TGTGCCAGCAGCCAAGCACTAGCGGGCAGCGACACCGGGGAGCTGTTTTTT.

This clonotype was observed a few times. This sequence joins TRBV6-6 and TRBJ2-7; 9 bases agree with TRBD1. Germline V lookup: CDR1 MNHNY, CDR2 SVGAGI (reference sequence). The CDR3 is 16 amino acids. V lost 5 bases to trimming and J lost 2 bases; unmatched junction nucleotides: 10. The CDR3 nucleotides read TGTGCCAGCAGTGCGATGCCGGGACAGGGAGCCTACGAGCAGTACTTC. This codes for CASSAMPGQGAYEQYF.

Only a few counts were recorded for this clonotype. V is TRBV24-1 and J is TRBJ2-2; D uncertain. CDR3 length equals 15 residues. The V end lost 3 bases, the J end lost 3 bases, and 10 bases lay between the germline ends. Germline CDR1 KGHDR, CDR2 SFDVKD. The CDR3 protein is CATSDPQTYTGELFF. CDR3 DNA sequence: TGTGCCACCAGTGATCCCCAGACATACACCGGGGAGCTGTTTTTT.

This clonotype was seen at least ten times. The chain uses TRBV7-9 and TRBJ1-1, with TRBD1 matching 11 bases. Unmatched junction bases numbered 5, after V lost 5 bases and J lost 6 bases. This CDR3 region has 14 residues. From germline, CDR1 is SEHNR and CDR2 FQNEAQ (reference sequence). The CDR3 protein is CASSTQGQGAEAFF. The CDR3 DNA is TGTGCCAGCAGCACACAGGGACAGGGGGCTGAAGCTTTCTTT.